This is a list of T cell receptor beta chains from one sample in a study of patients with pleural tuberculosis. In TCRdb, the reads were re-called with MiXCR into one record per CDR3 protein. This sample has under 55,000 distinct CDR3 sequences, with about 7.9% found just once. The receptors originated from a human donor with pleural tuberculosis. Both conserved end residues are part of each CDR3. The order of the fields is CDR3 protein, CDR3 DNA, CDR3 length, clone size, V gene, J gene, D gene. The D gene is left open where the match is weak. For some rows the clone size is stated as once, few or many, or as a class when expanded; others skip it.

CDR3 protein: CASKPSSRNQPQHF
CDR3 DNA: TGTGCCAGCAAGCCATCTTCACGGAATCAGCCCCAGCATTTT
CDR3 length: 14
clone size: many
V gene: TRBV12-3/TRBV12-4
J gene: TRBJ1-5
D gene: -

CDR3 protein: CASSLGAAETDTQYF
CDR3 DNA: TGTGCCAGCAGCTTAGGGGCGGCGGAGACAGATACGCAGTATTTT
CDR3 length: 15
clone size: few
V gene: TRBV11-2
J gene: TRBJ2-3
D gene: -

CDR3 protein: CASSPTGGSPAWPQHF
CDR3 DNA: TGTGCCAGCAGCCCGACAGGGGGCAGCCCGGCATGGCCCCAGCATTTT
CDR3 length: 16
clone size: many
V gene: TRBV4-2
J gene: TRBJ1-5
D gene: TRBD1

CDR3 protein: CSVEQDSGNTIYF
CDR3 DNA: TGCAGCGTTGAACAGGACTCTGGAAACACCATATATTTT
CDR3 length: 13
clone size: -
V gene: TRBV29-1
J gene: TRBJ1-3
D gene: -

CDR3 protein: CASSRRGTANTGELFF
CDR3 DNA: TGTGCCAGCAGCCGAAGAGGGACAGCGAACACCGGGGAGCTGTTTTTT
CDR3 length: 16
clone size: many
V gene: TRBV13
J gene: TRBJ2-2
D gene: TRBD1

CDR3 protein: CSFRSYTNYGYTF
CDR3 DNA: TGCAGCTTCAGATCTTATACTAACTATGGCTACACCTTC
CDR3 length: 13
clone size: many
V gene: TRBV20-1
J gene: TRBJ1-2
D gene: -

CDR3 protein: CASSQEAGVADTQYF
CDR3 DNA: TGTGCCAGCAGCCAGGAAGCGGGAGTAGCAGATACGCAGTATTTT
CDR3 length: 15
clone size: many
V gene: TRBV13
J gene: TRBJ2-3
D gene: TRBD2

CDR3 protein: CASSFGAGVSDTQYF
CDR3 DNA: TGTGCCAGCAGCTTCGGTGCGGGAGTATCTGATACGCAGTATTTT
CDR3 length: 15
clone size: few
V gene: TRBV11-1
J gene: TRBJ2-3
D gene: TRBD2

CDR3 protein: CASSPDRVYNEQFF
CDR3 DNA: TGTGCCAGCTCACCTGACAGGGTGTACAATGAGCAGTTCTTC
CDR3 length: 14
clone size: many
V gene: TRBV18
J gene: TRBJ2-1
D gene: TRBD1

CDR3 protein: CASSLSIGDKKTQYF
CDR3 DNA: TGTGCCAGCAGCTTGTCCATAGGGGACAAAAAGACCCAGTACTTC
CDR3 length: 15
clone size: many
V gene: TRBV5-4
J gene: TRBJ2-5
D gene: -

CDR3 protein: CASSWDPDTQYF
CDR3 DNA: TGTGCCAGCAGCTGGGACCCTGATACGCAGTATTTT
CDR3 length: 12
clone size: -
V gene: TRBV5-6
J gene: TRBJ2-3
D gene: -

CDR3 protein: CASRLRRNSYNEQFF
CDR3 DNA: TGTGCCAGTAGACTAAGGAGGAACTCCTACAATGAGCAGTTCTTC
CDR3 length: 15
clone size: medium-sized
V gene: TRBV19
J gene: TRBJ2-1
D gene: -

CDR3 protein: CASSFGGRNTEAFF
CDR3 DNA: TGTGCCAGCAGCTTCGGGGGGCGGAACACTGAAGCTTTCTTT
CDR3 length: 14
clone size: many
V gene: TRBV7-6
J gene: TRBJ1-1
D gene: -

CDR3 protein: CASSFRQGKDTQYF
CDR3 DNA: TGTGCCAGTAGTTTTCGACAGGGGAAAGATACGCAGTATTTT
CDR3 length: 14
clone size: -
V gene: TRBV19
J gene: TRBJ2-3
D gene: TRBD1

CDR3 protein: CASSYGAVTDTQYF
CDR3 DNA: TGTGCCAGCAGTTACGGGGCCGTCACAGATACGCAGTATTTT
CDR3 length: 14
clone size: many
V gene: TRBV6-2/TRBV6-3
J gene: TRBJ2-3
D gene: -

CDR3 protein: CASYRVYAEAFF
CDR3 DNA: TGTGCCAGCTACAGGGTTTACGCTGAAGCTTTCTTT
CDR3 length: 12
clone size: many
V gene: TRBV6-1
J gene: TRBJ1-1
D gene: -

CDR3 protein: CSASPLTF
CDR3 DNA: TGCAGTGCTAGTCCCCTGACTTTC
CDR3 length: 8
clone size: -
V gene: TRBV20-1
J gene: TRBJ2-6
D gene: -

CDR3 protein: CSASPETGSSRPQHF
CDR3 DNA: TGCAGTGCTAGCCCGGAGACAGGGTCAAGTCGACCCCAGCATTTT
CDR3 length: 15
clone size: many
V gene: TRBV20-1
J gene: TRBJ1-5
D gene: TRBD1

CDR3 protein: CSATGRNEQFF
CDR3 DNA: TGCAGTGCTACCGGCCGGAATGAGCAGTTCTTC
CDR3 length: 11
clone size: many
V gene: TRBV20-1
J gene: TRBJ2-1
D gene: -

CDR3 protein: CASSLVGGVTEAFF
CDR3 DNA: TGTGCCAGCAGCTTAGTAGGTGGTGTCACTGAAGCTTTCTTT
CDR3 length: 14
clone size: many
V gene: TRBV11-1
J gene: TRBJ1-1
D gene: -

CDR3 protein: CASSEETGSYNEQFF
CDR3 DNA: TGTGCCAGCAGTGAAGAGACTGGCTCCTACAATGAGCAGTTCTTC
CDR3 length: 15
clone size: many
V gene: TRBV2
J gene: TRBJ2-1
D gene: -

CDR3 protein: CASSLGTTVQETQYF
CDR3 DNA: TGTGCCAGCAGTTTAGGGACAACAGTCCAAGAGACCCAGTACTTC
CDR3 length: 15
clone size: many
V gene: TRBV12-3/TRBV12-4
J gene: TRBJ2-5
D gene: -

CDR3 protein: CASSPPQVQETQYF
CDR3 DNA: TGTGCCAGCAGTCCCCCGCAGGTACAAGAGACCCAGTACTTC
CDR3 length: 14
clone size: many
V gene: TRBV25-1
J gene: TRBJ2-5
D gene: -

CDR3 protein: CASSPGSDYTEAFF
CDR3 DNA: TGTGCCAGCAGCCCGGGGAGCGACTACACTGAAGCTTTCTTT
CDR3 length: 14
clone size: -
V gene: TRBV9
J gene: TRBJ1-1
D gene: -

CDR3 protein: CASSFTGGTYEQYF
CDR3 DNA: TGTGCCAGCAGCTTTACGGGAGGAACCTACGAGCAGTACTTC
CDR3 length: 14
clone size: few
V gene: TRBV11-1
J gene: TRBJ2-7
D gene: TRBD2

CDR3 protein: CSARAGTGNSPLHF
CDR3 DNA: TGCAGTGCTAGAGCCGGGACAGGGAACTCACCCCTCCACTTT
CDR3 length: 14
clone size: many
V gene: TRBV20-1
J gene: TRBJ1-6
D gene: TRBD1

CDR3 protein: CASTQATEAFF
CDR3 DNA: TGTGCCAGTACCCAGGCGACTGAAGCTTTCTTT
CDR3 length: 11
clone size: many
V gene: TRBV19
J gene: TRBJ1-1
D gene: -

CDR3 protein: CASSDPGANYGYTF
CDR3 DNA: TGTGCCAGCAGTGACCCAGGGGCTAACTATGGCTACACCTTC
CDR3 length: 14
clone size: many
V gene: TRBV25-1
J gene: TRBJ1-2
D gene: -

CDR3 protein: CASSLRGIQETQYF
CDR3 DNA: TGTGCCAGCAGCTTAAGAGGTATCCAAGAGACCCAGTACTTC
CDR3 length: 14
clone size: many
V gene: TRBV11-1
J gene: TRBJ2-5
D gene: -

CDR3 protein: CASSVGTGTEAFF
CDR3 DNA: TGTGCCAGCAGCGTAGGGACGGGCACTGAAGCTTTCTTT
CDR3 length: 13
clone size: -
V gene: TRBV9
J gene: TRBJ1-1
D gene: -

CDR3 protein: CASKRGLNTEAFF
CDR3 DNA: TGTGCCAGCAAGAGGGGGTTGAACACTGAAGCTTTCTTT
CDR3 length: 13
clone size: many
V gene: TRBV6-2/TRBV6-3
J gene: TRBJ1-1
D gene: -

CDR3 protein: CASSLSDTQYF
CDR3 DNA: TGTGCCAGCAGCTTATCAGATACGCAGTATTTT
CDR3 length: 11
clone size: many
V gene: TRBV7-2
J gene: TRBJ2-3
D gene: -

CDR3 protein: CASSPGPRNEQFF
CDR3 DNA: TGTGCCAGCAGCCCCGGCCCCAGGAATGAGCAGTTCTTC
CDR3 length: 13
clone size: many
V gene: TRBV4-2
J gene: TRBJ2-1
D gene: -

CDR3 protein: CASTLRRNEQFF
CDR3 DNA: TGTGCCAGCACCCTTCGGAGAAATGAGCAGTTCTTC
CDR3 length: 12
clone size: many
V gene: TRBV28
J gene: TRBJ2-1
D gene: -

CDR3 protein: CASSLSGRGYEQYF
CDR3 DNA: TGTGCCAGCAGCTTAAGCGGGAGAGGCTACGAGCAGTACTTC
CDR3 length: 14
clone size: many
V gene: TRBV11-2
J gene: TRBJ2-7
D gene: TRBD2

CDR3 protein: CATTGTGAEKLFF
CDR3 DNA: TGTGCCACGACTGGGACAGGGGCTGAAAAACTGTTTTTT
CDR3 length: 13
clone size: many
V gene: TRBV6-1
J gene: TRBJ1-4
D gene: TRBD1

CDR3 protein: CASSQEGGSNQPQHF
CDR3 DNA: TGCGCCAGCAGCCAAGAAGGGGGAAGCAATCAGCCCCAGCATTTT
CDR3 length: 15
clone size: many
V gene: TRBV4-1
J gene: TRBJ1-5
D gene: -

CDR3 protein: CASSSNTEAFF
CDR3 DNA: TGTGCCAGCAGTTCGAACACTGAAGCTTTCTTT
CDR3 length: 11
clone size: many
V gene: TRBV6-2/TRBV6-3
J gene: TRBJ1-1
D gene: -

CDR3 protein: CASNGQPNEKLFF
CDR3 DNA: TGTGCCAGCAATGGACAGCCAAATGAAAAACTGTTTTTT
CDR3 length: 13
clone size: many
V gene: TRBV19
J gene: TRBJ1-4
D gene: -

CDR3 protein: CASSSYDSFTDTQYF
CDR3 DNA: TGTGCCAGCAGTTCGTACGACAGTTTCACAGATACGCAGTATTTT
CDR3 length: 15
clone size: few
V gene: TRBV12-3/TRBV12-4
J gene: TRBJ2-3
D gene: -

CDR3 protein: CAASASGSNEQFF
CDR3 DNA: TGTGCCGCCTCGGCTAGCGGGAGTAATGAGCAGTTCTTC
CDR3 length: 13
clone size: many
V gene: TRBV27
J gene: TRBJ2-1
D gene: TRBD2

CDR3 protein: CASRGNNEQFF
CDR3 DNA: TGTGCCAGCAGGGGGAACAATGAGCAGTTCTTC
CDR3 length: 11
clone size: many
V gene: TRBV7-8
J gene: TRBJ2-1
D gene: -

CDR3 protein: CASRGGPGQGSHEQFF
CDR3 DNA: TGTGCCAGCAGGGGGGGACCGGGACAGGGGTCACATGAGCAGTTCTTC
CDR3 length: 16
clone size: many
V gene: TRBV12-3/TRBV12-4
J gene: TRBJ2-1
D gene: TRBD1

CDR3 protein: CASSFFAYEQYF
CDR3 DNA: TGTGCCAGCAGCTTCTTCGCTTACGAGCAGTACTTC
CDR3 length: 12
clone size: few
V gene: TRBV11-1
J gene: TRBJ2-7
D gene: -

CDR3 protein: CASSTGQGGGYTF
CDR3 DNA: TGTGCCAGCAGCACCGGACAGGGTGGAGGCTACACCTTC
CDR3 length: 13
clone size: many
V gene: TRBV11-2
J gene: TRBJ1-2
D gene: TRBD1

CDR3 protein: CASSQGVFTEAFF
CDR3 DNA: TGTGCCAGCAGCCAAGGGGTCTTCACTGAAGCTTTCTTT
CDR3 length: 13
clone size: many
V gene: TRBV27
J gene: TRBJ1-1
D gene: -

CDR3 protein: CATSRAGTYNEQFF
CDR3 DNA: TGTGCCACCAGCAGAGCGGGAACCTACAATGAGCAGTTCTTC
CDR3 length: 14
clone size: many
V gene: TRBV15
J gene: TRBJ2-1
D gene: -

CDR3 protein: CASSLSEVTDTQYF
CDR3 DNA: TGTGCCAGCAGTTTAAGTGAAGTCACAGATACGCAGTATTTT
CDR3 length: 14
clone size: few
V gene: TRBV12-3/TRBV12-4
J gene: TRBJ2-3
D gene: -

CDR3 protein: CSVENRVGTQYF
CDR3 DNA: TGCAGCGTTGAAAACAGGGTCGGTACGCAGTATTTT
CDR3 length: 12
clone size: few
V gene: TRBV29-1
J gene: TRBJ2-3
D gene: -

CDR3 protein: CASSQEFETQYF
CDR3 DNA: TGTGCCAGCAGCCAAGAGTTTGAGACCCAGTACTTC
CDR3 length: 12
clone size: many
V gene: TRBV14
J gene: TRBJ2-5
D gene: -

CDR3 protein: CASSLGIVEQFF
CDR3 DNA: TGTGCCAGCAGCTTAGGGATAGTTGAGCAGTTCTTC
CDR3 length: 12
clone size: few
V gene: TRBV11-2
J gene: TRBJ2-1
D gene: -

CDR3 protein: CSAGMRRVSGNTIYF
CDR3 DNA: TGCAGTGCGGGCATGAGACGAGTCTCTGGAAACACCATATATTTT
CDR3 length: 15
clone size: many
V gene: TRBV20-1
J gene: TRBJ1-3
D gene: -

CDR3 protein: CASTGVQETQYF
CDR3 DNA: TGTGCCAGCACTGGCGTTCAAGAGACCCAGTACTTC
CDR3 length: 12
clone size: many
V gene: TRBV6-2/TRBV6-3
J gene: TRBJ2-5
D gene: -

CDR3 protein: CSAREGEAFF
CDR3 DNA: TGCAGTGCTAGAGAAGGTGAAGCTTTCTTT
CDR3 length: 10
clone size: many
V gene: TRBV20-1
J gene: TRBJ1-1
D gene: -

CDR3 protein: CASSFDPAGSQETQYF
CDR3 DNA: TGTGCCAGCAGTTTTGACCCCGCAGGGTCCCAAGAGACCCAGTACTTC
CDR3 length: 16
clone size: many
V gene: TRBV28
J gene: TRBJ2-5
D gene: -

CDR3 protein: CSAKEGGWEQFF
CDR3 DNA: TGCAGTGCTAAAGAAGGGGGATGGGAGCAGTTCTTC
CDR3 length: 12
clone size: many
V gene: TRBV20-1
J gene: TRBJ2-1
D gene: -

CDR3 protein: CASSLLIWTGASNQPQHF
CDR3 DNA: TGTGCCAGCAGTTTATTAATTTGGACAGGAGCTAGCAATCAGCCCCAGCATTTT
CDR3 length: 18
clone size: many
V gene: TRBV27
J gene: TRBJ1-5
D gene: TRBD1

CDR3 protein: CASGWQLGGRTEAFF
CDR3 DNA: TGTGCTAGTGGTTGGCAATTGGGGGGACGCACTGAAGCTTTCTTT
CDR3 length: 15
clone size: many
V gene: TRBV12-5
J gene: TRBJ1-1
D gene: -

CDR3 protein: CASSWKSTEAFF
CDR3 DNA: TGCGCCAGCAGCTGGAAGAGCACTGAAGCTTTCTTT
CDR3 length: 12
clone size: many
V gene: TRBV4-1
J gene: TRBJ1-1
D gene: -